This T cell receptor (beta chain) was obtained from a study of T cells after yellow fever vaccination. Study-wide findings and caveats: Reappearance after the booster was observed for most primary-vaccination clones (about 97% CD4, about 90% CD8).

TCRdb re-derived calls from the 5' RACE reads in MiXCR, one entry per CDR3 protein. The sample carries 99,000 or so distinct CDR3 sequences, less than 6% recorded once. The CDR3 length is 22 residues. Germline V CDR1 and CDR2: SEHNR, FQNEAQ (reference sequence). V was clipped by 5 bases and J by 0 bases; unmatched bases: 21. This clonotype occurred a few times. Its antigen is still unknown. This TCR was sampled from a man aged 18 to 35 who received the YFV17D yellow fever vaccine. The specimen comprised CD8+ T cells sorted from PBMCs, sampled 10 days after the yellow fever booster vaccination. The rearrangement joins TRBV7-9 to TRBJ2-1; 11 bases line up with TRBD1. The CDR3 DNA sequence: TGTGCCAGCAGCGACACAGGGAGTTCGGGACAGGGGGGCTTTGGCTCCTACAATGAGCAGTTCTTC. Translation: CASSDTGSSGQGGFGSYNEQFF.